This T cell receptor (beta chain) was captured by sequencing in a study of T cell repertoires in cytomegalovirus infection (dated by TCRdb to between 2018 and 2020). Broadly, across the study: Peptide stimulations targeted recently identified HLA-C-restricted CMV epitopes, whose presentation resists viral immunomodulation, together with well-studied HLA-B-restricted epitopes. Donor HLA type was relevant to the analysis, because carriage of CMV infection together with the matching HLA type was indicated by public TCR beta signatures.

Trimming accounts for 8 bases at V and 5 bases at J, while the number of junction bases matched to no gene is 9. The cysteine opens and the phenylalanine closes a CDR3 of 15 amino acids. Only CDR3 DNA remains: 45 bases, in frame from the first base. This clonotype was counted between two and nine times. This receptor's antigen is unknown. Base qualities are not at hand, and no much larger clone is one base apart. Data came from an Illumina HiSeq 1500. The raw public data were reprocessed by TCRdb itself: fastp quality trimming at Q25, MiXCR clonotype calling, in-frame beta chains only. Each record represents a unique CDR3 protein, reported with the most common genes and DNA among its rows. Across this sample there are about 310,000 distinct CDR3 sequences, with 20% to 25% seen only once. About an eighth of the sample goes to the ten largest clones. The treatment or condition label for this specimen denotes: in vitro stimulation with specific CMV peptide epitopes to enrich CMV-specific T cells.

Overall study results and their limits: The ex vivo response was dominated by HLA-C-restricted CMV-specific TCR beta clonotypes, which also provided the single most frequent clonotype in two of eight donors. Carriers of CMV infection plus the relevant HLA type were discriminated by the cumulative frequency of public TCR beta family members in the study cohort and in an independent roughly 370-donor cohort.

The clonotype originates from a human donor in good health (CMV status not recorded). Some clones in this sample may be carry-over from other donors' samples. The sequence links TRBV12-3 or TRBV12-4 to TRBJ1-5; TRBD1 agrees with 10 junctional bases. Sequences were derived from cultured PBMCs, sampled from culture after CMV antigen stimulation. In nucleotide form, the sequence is TGTGCCAGCGGATCAGGGGGACAGGGGCATCAGCCCCAGCATTTT. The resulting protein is CASGSGGQGHQPQHF.